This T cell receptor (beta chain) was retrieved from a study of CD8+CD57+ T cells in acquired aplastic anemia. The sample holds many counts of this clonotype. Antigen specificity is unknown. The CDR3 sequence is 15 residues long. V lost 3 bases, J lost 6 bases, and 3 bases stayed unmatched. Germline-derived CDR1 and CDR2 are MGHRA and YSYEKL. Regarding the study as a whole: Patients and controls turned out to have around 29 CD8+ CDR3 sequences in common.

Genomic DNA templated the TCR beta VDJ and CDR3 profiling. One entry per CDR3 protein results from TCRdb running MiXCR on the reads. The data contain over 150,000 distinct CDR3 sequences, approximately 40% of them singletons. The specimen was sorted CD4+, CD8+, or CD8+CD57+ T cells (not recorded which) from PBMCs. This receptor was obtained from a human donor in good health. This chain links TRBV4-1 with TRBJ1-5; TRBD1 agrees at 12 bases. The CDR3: CASSHAGQGAQPQHF. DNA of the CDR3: TGCGCCAGCAGCCACGCGGGACAGGGGGCTCAGCCCCAGCATTTT.